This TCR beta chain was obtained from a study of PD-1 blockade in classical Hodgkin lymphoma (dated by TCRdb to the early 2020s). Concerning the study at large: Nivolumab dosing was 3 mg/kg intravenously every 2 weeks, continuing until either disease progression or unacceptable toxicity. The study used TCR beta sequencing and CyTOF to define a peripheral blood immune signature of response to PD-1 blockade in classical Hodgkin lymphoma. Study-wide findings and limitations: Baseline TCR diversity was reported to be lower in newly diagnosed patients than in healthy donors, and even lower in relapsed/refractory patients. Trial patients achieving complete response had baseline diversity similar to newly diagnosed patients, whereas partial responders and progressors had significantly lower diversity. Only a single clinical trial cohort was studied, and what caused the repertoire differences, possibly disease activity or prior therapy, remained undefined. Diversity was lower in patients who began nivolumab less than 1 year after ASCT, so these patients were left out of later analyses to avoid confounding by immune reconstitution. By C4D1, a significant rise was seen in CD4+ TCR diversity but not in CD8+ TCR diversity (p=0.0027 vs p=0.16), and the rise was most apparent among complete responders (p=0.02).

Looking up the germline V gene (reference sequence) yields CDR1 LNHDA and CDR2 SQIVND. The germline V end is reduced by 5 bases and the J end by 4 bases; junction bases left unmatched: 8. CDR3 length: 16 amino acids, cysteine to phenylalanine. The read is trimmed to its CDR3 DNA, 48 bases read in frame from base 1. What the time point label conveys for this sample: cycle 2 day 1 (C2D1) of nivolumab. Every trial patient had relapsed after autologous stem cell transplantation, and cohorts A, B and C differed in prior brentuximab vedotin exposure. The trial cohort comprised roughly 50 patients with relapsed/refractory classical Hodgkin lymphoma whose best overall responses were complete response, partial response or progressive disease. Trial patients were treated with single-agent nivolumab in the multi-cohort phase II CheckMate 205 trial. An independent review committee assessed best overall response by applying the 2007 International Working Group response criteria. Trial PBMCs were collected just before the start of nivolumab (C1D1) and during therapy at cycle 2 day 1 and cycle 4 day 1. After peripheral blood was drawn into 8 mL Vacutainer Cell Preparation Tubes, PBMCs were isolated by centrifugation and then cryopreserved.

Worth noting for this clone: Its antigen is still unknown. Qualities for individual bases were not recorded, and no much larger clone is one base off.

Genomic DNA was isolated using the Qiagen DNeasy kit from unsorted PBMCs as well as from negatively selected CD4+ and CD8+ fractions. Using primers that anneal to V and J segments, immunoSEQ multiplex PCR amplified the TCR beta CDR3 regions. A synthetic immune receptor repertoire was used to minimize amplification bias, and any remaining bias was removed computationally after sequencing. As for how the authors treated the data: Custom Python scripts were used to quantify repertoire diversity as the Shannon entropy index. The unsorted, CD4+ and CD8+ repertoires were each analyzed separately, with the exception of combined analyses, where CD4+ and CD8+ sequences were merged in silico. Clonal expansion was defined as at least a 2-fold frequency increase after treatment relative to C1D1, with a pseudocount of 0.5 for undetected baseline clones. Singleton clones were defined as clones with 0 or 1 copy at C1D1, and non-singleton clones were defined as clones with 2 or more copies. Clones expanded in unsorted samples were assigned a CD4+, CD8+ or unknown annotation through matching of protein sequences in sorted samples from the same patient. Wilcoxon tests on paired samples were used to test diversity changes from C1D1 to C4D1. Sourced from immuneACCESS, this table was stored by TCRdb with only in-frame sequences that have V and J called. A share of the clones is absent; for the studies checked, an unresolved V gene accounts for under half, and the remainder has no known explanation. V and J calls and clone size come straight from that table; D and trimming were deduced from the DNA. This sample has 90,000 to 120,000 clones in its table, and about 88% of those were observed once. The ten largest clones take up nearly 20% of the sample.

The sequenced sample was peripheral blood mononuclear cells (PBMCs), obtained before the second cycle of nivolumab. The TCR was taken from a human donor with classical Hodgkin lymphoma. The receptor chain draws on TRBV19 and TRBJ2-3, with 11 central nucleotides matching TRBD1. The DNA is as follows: TGTGCCAGTAGTGTACTCCGGGACAGGGGGTCAGATACGCAGTATTTT. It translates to CASSVLRDRGSDTQYF.